These T cell receptor beta chains were read from a single sample in a study of identical twins. One entry per CDR3 protein results from TCRdb running MiXCR on the 5' RACE reads. The repertoire holds roughly 250,000 distinct CDR3 sequences, with around an eighth as singletons. The specimen sequenced was memory (CD45RO+) T cells sorted from blood. The receptors stem from a woman aged 18-35 years in good health. Each CDR3 is given without its conserved first and last residue.

>10|TRBV7-9
ASSLSSEPQH
>11|TRBV5-1
ASRDGSTGELF
>10|TRBV19
ASRSIRGTQY
>11|TRBV5-3
AMGVGTGYGYT
>12|TRBV5-1
ASSTGDGIYEQY
>11|TRBV15
ATSRSDRPEAF
>12|TRBV6-2/TRBV6-3
ASSPGQTNSPLH
>14|TRBV11-2
ASSFQLAPNTGELF
>12|TRBV20-1
SASGRAKYNEQF
>13|TRBV10-1
ASSAHTSSMAEQF
>11|TRBV20-1
SARDRSRGGYT
>13|TRBV5-1
ASSLQTRGITEAF
>12|TRBV4-3
ASSQDGSRSPLH
>12|TRBV18
ASSGYRDSYEQY
>13|TRBV7-6
ASSPSSGGRETQY
>11|TRBV7-2
ASAPPGANEQF
>15|TRBV11-2
ASSLDKFAGSEETQY
>13|TRBV4-3
ASSQGLGNYNEQF
>12|TRBV5-1
ASRTFGGETEAF
>11|TRBV10-1
ASSETGVEKLF
>17|TRBV21-1
ASSTDTKDRDRGPETQY
>12|TRBV5-1
ASSLAARGLEQF
>13|TRBV6-5
ASSYEDTRYNEQF
>13|TRBV5-4
ASSSQARAAYEQY
>13|TRBV20-1
SARDRGLSGNTIY
>14|TRBV6-1
ASRGRTSSGANVLT
>11|TRBV12-3/TRBV12-4
ASRPRGNTEAF
>16|TRBV20-1
SARSLGQGSSGANVLT
>11|TRBV5-1
ASSYDGVYGYT
>13|TRBV6-2/TRBV6-3
ASSYPPGQTDGYT
>10|TRBV10-3
AMGEAEETQY
>12|TRBV20-1
SASPSGLTDTQY
>13|TRBV12-3/TRBV12-4
ASSLVRQGENGYT
>12|TRBV29-1
SVDFPGHQETQY
>11|TRBV9
ASSVLVRDTQY
>12|TRBV12-3/TRBV12-4
ASSLGGGPETQY
>13|TRBV6-1
ASSVAWRFDLRLD
>13|TRBV12-3/TRBV12-4
ASSLALRGINEQF
>15|TRBV9
ASSAGTSGLSYNEQF
>11|TRBV20-1
SAFYGQDGTQY
>14|TRBV25-1
ASSERRVSDNSPLH
>12|TRBV6-1
ASKRSSGASGYT
>13|TRBV10-2
ASRSGVAGQETQY
>11|TRBV20-1
SARTSGAATQY
>12|TRBV20-1
SAYPRDSRLEQY
>12|TRBV20-1
SARESRADSPLH
>10|TRBV7-2
ASSFDTGELF
>12|TRBV7-6
ASSLAPQETTQY
>12|TRBV20-1
SASGDRESYEQY
>13|TRBV6-5
ASSYSARSSYEQY
>14|TRBV11-2
ASKSSGRGLADTQY
>12|TRBV5-1
ASSFVTSSHTQY
>14|TRBV3-1
ASSQATGANTGELF
>13|TRBV4-3
ASSQAVLTDNEQF
>13|TRBV3-1
ASSQTPGGNTEAF